The source of this TCR beta chain is a study of T cell repertoires in cytomegalovirus infection (dated by TCRdb to the late 2010s). As for the study more broadly: The peptide stimulations were aimed at well-studied HLA-B-restricted epitopes as well as recently identified HLA-C-restricted CMV epitopes, whose presentation resists viral immunomodulation. The HLA type of each donor mattered for the analysis, because public TCR beta signatures pointed to carriage of CMV infection along with the matching HLA type. Study-wide conclusions, independent of this receptor: In both this cohort and an independent cohort of several hundred donors, the cumulative frequency of public TCR beta family members distinguished carriers of CMV infection plus the relevant HLA type. The ex vivo response was dominated by HLA-C-restricted CMV-specific TCR beta clonotypes, and the single most frequent clonotype in two of eight donors was supplied by these HLA-C-restricted clonotypes.

As regards this clonotype: Its antigen remains unidentified. This may be a read error, as it is one base from a much larger clone. The CDR3 end shows no conserved phenylalanine or tryptophan, and so a read error is likely.

Ends trimmed: V by 1 base, J by 6 bases; bases unmatched to a gene: 0. The CDR3 comprises 13 residues, both ends counted. Here the CDR3 DNA is all that survives: 39 bases in frame from base 1. CDR1 and CDR2 are drawn from the germline V gene: LGHNA, YSLEER. This specimen's treatment or condition label, per the study, means: in vitro stimulation with specific CMV peptide epitopes to enrich CMV-specific T cells. Sequencing was carried out with an Illumina HiSeq 1500. TCRdb reprocessed the public reads (quality trimming at Q25 with fastp, clone calling with MiXCR) and kept in-frame beta chains. When rows share a CDR3 protein, they turn into one entry using the most common DNA and genes. The table for this sample lists approximately 120,000 distinct CDR3 sequences; around 31% of them were counted only once. The ten largest clones take up roughly three quarters of the sample.

The starting material was CD8+ T cells from cultured PBMCs, obtained from culture after CMV antigen stimulation. Recombination joined TRBV4-3 with TRBJ2-3, with 8 junctional bases fitting TRBD2. The sequence was obtained from a human donor in good health (CMV status not recorded). Some clones in this sample may be carry-over from other donors' samples. The sequenced DNA: TGCGCCAGCAGCCAAGGCGGGGGGGATACGCAGTATTCT. This sequence encodes CASSQGGGDTQYS.